The present T cell receptor (beta chain) was sequenced within a study of response to subunit inactivated influenza vaccine. Study-wide findings and caveats: Authors suggested few new T cells are recruited by each seasonal influenza vaccination.

V lost 5 bases and J 4 bases, leaving 14 bases between the germline ends. The CDR3 length is 13 residues. CDR1 is DFQATT and CDR2 is SNEGSKA in the germline V gene (reference sequence). TCRdb itself ran the RT-PCR reads through MiXCR, one entry per CDR3 protein. The data show roughly 570,000 distinct CDR3 sequences, over 10% seen once. This clonotype came up many times. Its antigen remains unknown. This sequence was found in a man over 45 who received an inactivated influenza vaccine. The sample here was PBMCs from blood, taken 45 days after vaccination. This chain uses TRBV20-1 with TRBJ1-2, with D perhaps TRBD1 (6 bases). CDR3 DNA: TGCAGTGCTGAAAGGACAGAAACCTATGGCTACACCTTC. Residues: CSAERTETYGYTF.